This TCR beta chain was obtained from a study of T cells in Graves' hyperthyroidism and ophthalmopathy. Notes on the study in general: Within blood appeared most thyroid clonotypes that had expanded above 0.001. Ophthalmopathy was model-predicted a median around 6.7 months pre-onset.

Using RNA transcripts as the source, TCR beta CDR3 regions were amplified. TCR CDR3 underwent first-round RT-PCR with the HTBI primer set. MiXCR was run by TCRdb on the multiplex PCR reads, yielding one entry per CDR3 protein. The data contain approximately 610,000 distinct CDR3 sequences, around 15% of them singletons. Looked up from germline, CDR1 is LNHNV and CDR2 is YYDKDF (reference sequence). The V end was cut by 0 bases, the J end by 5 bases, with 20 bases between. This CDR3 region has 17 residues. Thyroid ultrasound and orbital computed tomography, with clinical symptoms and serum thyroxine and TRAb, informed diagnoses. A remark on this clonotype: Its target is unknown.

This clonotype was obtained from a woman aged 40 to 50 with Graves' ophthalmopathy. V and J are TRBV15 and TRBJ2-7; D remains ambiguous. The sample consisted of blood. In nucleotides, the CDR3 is TGTGCCACCAGCAGAGATCTCTTTGGCCTTGAGGTCCACGAGCAGTACTTC. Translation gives CATSRDLFGLEVHEQYF.